Listed below are T cell receptor beta chains from one sample, sequenced in a study of blood T cell repertoires in COVID-19. Sequencing used immunoSEQ multiplex PCR; TCRdb keeps in-frame clones, though not all of them. The sample shows about 240,000 clones, 87% of them seen only once. Sequencing input: peripheral blood. These receptors originate from a man in his 60s who had recovered from COVID-19. Both conserved end residues are part of each CDR3. A D gene is named only where the DNA matches it firmly. Clone size is not always given. Where it is, it says once, few, many or a class for expanded clones.

j_call: TRBJ1-1; clone_size: once; v_call: TRBV11-2; d_call: -; cdr3_nt: TGTGCCAGCAGCTTACGTGGACAGATGAACACTGAAGCTTTCTTT; cdr3_aa: CASSLRGQMNTEAFF
j_call: TRBJ2-1; clone_size: -; v_call: TRBV11-3; d_call: -; cdr3_nt: TGTGCCAGCAGCTTTAGCCGGACAGTCCACAATGAGCAGTTCTTC; cdr3_aa: CASSFSRTVHNEQFF
j_call: TRBJ2-2; clone_size: -; v_call: TRBV2; d_call: TRBD1; cdr3_nt: TGTGCCAGCAGTGATCCTGGAGGCAGGGGGCTGTTCGCGAACACCGGGGAGCTGTTTTTT; cdr3_aa: CASSDPGGRGLFANTGELFF
j_call: TRBJ2-3; clone_size: -; v_call: TRBV5-6; d_call: TRBD2; cdr3_nt: TGTGCCAGCAGCCGGGCGGGAGGGAGCACAGATACGCAGTATTTT; cdr3_aa: CASSRAGGSTDTQYF
j_call: TRBJ2-3; clone_size: -; v_call: TRBV19; d_call: TRBD2; cdr3_nt: TGTGCCAGTAGTCCCCACCGGACTAGCGGGGGGGCAGGAACGCAGTATTTT; cdr3_aa: CASSPHRTSGGAGTQYF
j_call: TRBJ1-5; clone_size: once; v_call: TRBV19; d_call: -; cdr3_nt: TGTGCCAGTAGTCCCCGAAGGGCTACAGGGAAATATAGCAATCAGCCCCAGCATTTT; cdr3_aa: CASSPRRATGKYSNQPQHF
j_call: TRBJ2-4; clone_size: -; v_call: TRBV12-3/TRBV12-4; d_call: TRBD2; cdr3_nt: TGTGCCAGCAGCCGAACGGGGGGGCCGCTAGACTTC; cdr3_aa: CASSRTGGPLDF
j_call: TRBJ2-1; clone_size: once; v_call: TRBV2; d_call: -; cdr3_nt: TGTGCCAGCAGTGAAGAGTCGTTCCGGACAGCTTACAATGAGCAGTTCTTC; cdr3_aa: CASSEESFRTAYNEQFF
j_call: TRBJ1-2; clone_size: -; v_call: TRBV2; d_call: -; cdr3_nt: TGTGCCAGCAGTGAGGAAAACAGGGACGGCTATGGCTACACCTTC; cdr3_aa: CASSEENRDGYGYTF
j_call: TRBJ1-5; clone_size: -; v_call: TRBV7-8; d_call: -; cdr3_nt: TGTGCCAGCAGCTTTGGACAGTACGATCAGCCCCAGCATTTT; cdr3_aa: CASSFGQYDQPQHF
j_call: TRBJ1-6; clone_size: -; v_call: TRBV5-6; d_call: -; cdr3_nt: TGTGCCAGCAGCTTGTTTCAGGGGAGCTCACCCCTCCACTTT; cdr3_aa: CASSLFQGSSPLHF
j_call: TRBJ2-2; clone_size: -; v_call: TRBV19; d_call: TRBD2; cdr3_nt: TGTGCCAGTACCCGGGGACTAGCAGGTCCCCGGGAGCTGTTTTTT; cdr3_aa: CASTRGLAGPRELFF
j_call: TRBJ2-5; clone_size: -; v_call: TRBV20-1; d_call: -; cdr3_nt: TGCAGTGCTAGTTGGCGGAACCAAGAGACCCAGTACTTC; cdr3_aa: CSASWRNQETQYF
j_call: TRBJ1-2; clone_size: -; v_call: TRBV30; d_call: -; cdr3_nt: TGTGCCTGGAGTGTATACCTCACATTTGGCTACACCTTC; cdr3_aa: CAWSVYLTFGYTF
j_call: TRBJ2-5; clone_size: -; v_call: TRBV19; d_call: -; cdr3_nt: TGTGTTACCTATCAGGAGGGGATAAAAAAGACCCAGTACTTC; cdr3_aa: CVTYQEGIKKTQYF
j_call: TRBJ2-2; clone_size: -; v_call: TRBV5-1; d_call: TRBD1; cdr3_nt: TGCGCCAGCAGCCCGGGACAGGGTCGTTCCGGGGAGCTGTTTTTT; cdr3_aa: CASSPGQGRSGELFF
j_call: TRBJ2-2; clone_size: -; v_call: TRBV30; d_call: TRBD2; cdr3_nt: TGTGCCTGGAGTCGGGGGGGGGCTGGGCTGTTTTTT; cdr3_aa: CAWSRGGAGLFF
j_call: TRBJ1-2; clone_size: -; v_call: TRBV12-3/TRBV12-4; d_call: -; cdr3_nt: TGTGCCAGCAGTTTAGGGACAGTTAGCTACACCTTC; cdr3_aa: CASSLGTVSYTF